The T cell receptor beta chain described here comes from a study of PD-1 blockade in classical Hodgkin lymphoma. General study points: Excluded were patients who started nivolumab under 1 year after ASCT, a group that had lower diversity.

All patients experienced relapse after autologous stem cell transplantation, and brentuximab vedotin exposure was variable. For this clone: What it binds is not known.

The V gene's germline CDR1 is LNHNV and CDR2 YYDKDF (reference sequence). CDR3 size: 14 residues. The trim removed 1 base at V and 8 bases at J, leaving 3 bases unmatched. Generated by immunoSEQ multiplex PCR, the TCRdb table keeps only in-frame clones and is missing some. The sample gives 29,000 or so clones, 70% to 75% of which show up once; over 2.5% is in the top ten. The sequences come from peripheral blood mononuclear cells (PBMCs), collected before the second cycle of nivolumab. The sequence derives from a human donor with classical Hodgkin lymphoma. The gene calls are TRBV15 and TRBJ2-1, with 9 positions matching TRBD1. The CDR3 DNA reads TGTGCCACCAGCAGAGTTGACAGGGGGTATGAGCAGTTCTTC. This gives the protein CATSRVDRGYEQFF. Together with reference TRBV15 and TRBJ2-1, the CDR3 gives the full variable domain: DAMVIQNPRYQVTQFGKPVTLSCSQTLNHNVMYWYQQKSSQAPKLLFHYYDKDFNNEADTPDNFQSRRPNTSFCFLDIRSPGLGDTAMYLCATSRVDRGYEQFFGPGTRLTVL.